This T cell receptor beta chain was sequenced during a study of cytomegalovirus exposure and HLA in healthy donors (dated by TCRdb to about 2017). Turning to the overall study: An earlier analysis of more than 550 of the donors reported over 250 Gb of sequence data and 117 million unique TCR beta sequences obtained from approximately 180 million T cells. The genetic ancestry cluster associated with self-reported Caucasian donors included roughly four fifths of the 398 genotyped donors. In addition to the first cohort of hundreds of subjects, a separate validation cohort of approximately 130 different subjects was used. HLA typing included class I and class II loci at four-digit resolution. Typing coverage varied by locus: about 620-640 donors for A, B, C, DRB1 and DQB1; approximately 560 for DQA1; some 610 for DPA1; approximately 470 for DPB1. Using immunosequencing, the study profiled T cell repertoires from 500 to 800 subjects and related those repertoires to cytomegalovirus serostatus. In an earlier analysis of 587 of the donors, high-throughput TCR beta sequencing was used to judge whether each TCR beta V gene segment behaved as functional or pseudogenic. All discovery cohort repertoires had been generated using a single sequencing platform. Donor age, sex, ethnicity and CMV serostatus were compiled together with the repertoire data. To predict cytomegalovirus infection status, the study combined high-throughput TCR immunosequencing, statistical association of individual TCRs with disease status, and machine learning. The later analysis used no new phenotypic data to find candidate immune exposures, relying instead on TCR beta sequences and their occurrence across donors. In a later genetic analysis, genome-wide SNP genotypes for about 55% of the roughly 700 donors were used, and that subset was treated as a discovery cohort. In a later analysis, previously published TCR beta repertoires from roughly 710 donors were re-analyzed and high-resolution HLA genotyping was added so that TCR occurrence patterns could be studied. Among around 400 genotyped donors of the cohort, an average of around 250,000 unique TCR beta nucleotide sequences was sequenced per donor, of which about 19% were non-productive. A handful of DR-DQ haplotypes were handled as single units for association and clustering because linkage in the cohort was strong. The study aimed to test whether signatures of past pathogen exposure could be identified by cataloging public T cell receptors. Roughly 300 gigabases of sequencing data and 70 million to 100 million unique TCR sequences made up an early release that covered roughly 670 HLA-typed donors. Beyond this particular receptor, the publication reports: The presence/absence analyses assumed that sequencing depth was roughly uniform across donors, and that assumption may not be true. V-gene and J-gene trimming of TCR beta chains was associated with a missense DCLRE1C variant in a later genetic analysis, and the association was replicated in an independent cohort. In a later analysis, HLA-associated TCR beta chains were found to be more clonally expanded and to have lower generation probabilities than equally common non-associated chains. Correlated functional status among segregating V segments might be attributable to linkage disequilibrium, but an unknown experimental factor could not be ruled out. The earlier analysis of approximately 560 of the donors excluded seventeen rarely observed V segments, including chromosome 9 orphons, because counts were too low. Assigning TCR associations to individual alleles was difficult when HLA alleles, especially DR and DQ, strongly co-occurred. A further reported finding was that TCR beta sequences accurately predicted the HLA-A and HLA-B alleles for most subjects in the first cohort. Because the 87-base-pair reads could not distinguish some IMGT-functional V segments, including TRBV6-2 and TRBV6-3, those segments were excluded. In both the original and validation cohorts, the classifier was reported to diagnose cytomegalovirus status with high specificity and sensitivity. The study gave a list of more than 150 TCR beta chains associated with cytomegalovirus. Most TCR sequences were observed very rarely across donors, whereas some public TCRs were present in many individuals. A group of highly shared sequence variants was considered likely to be a technical artifact of the sequencing pipeline. An earlier analysis of 587 of the donors showed that most TCR beta V segments appeared in productive rearrangements either about 87% or about 30% of the time, which broadly matched IMGT annotations. In a later analysis, most CMV-associated TCR beta chains were found to appear HLA-restricted, with HLA associations seemingly driven largely by CMV exposure. In a later analysis, TCR association rates were found to vary across HLA loci, with the most associated TCRs seen for DRB1 alleles and the fewest for HLA-C alleles. HLA typing was unavailable for some donors at each locus, so association tests used only the typed subset. Three of the identified cytomegalovirus-associated TCR beta chains were confirmed in vitro to be specific for cytomegalovirus antigens. A later analysis associated 15,000 or so TCR beta sequences with specific HLA alleles at a false discovery rate of 0.05. A later analysis reported that several top co-occurrence clusters appeared linked to parvovirus B19, influenza, CMV and Epstein-Barr virus. For the cohort, immune exposure information was limited to CMV serostatus. The authors suggested that the approach could potentially be extended to other disease states and immunological phenotypes. According to a later genetic analysis, donors in an Asian-associated ancestry cluster had fewer N-insertions in productive TCRs than the approximately 710-donor mean. Only TCR beta chains were sequenced in this cohort, and the absence of alpha or paired-chain data limited detectable features.

In total, roughly 710 healthy bone marrow donors made up the cohort. Cohort members were all nominally healthy when sampled, although unrecorded immune exposures were likely present. Of the 700 or so cohort members, roughly 290 had a positive CMV serostatus and just over 350 had a negative one, while no CMV serostatus was recorded for the donor. Each donor provided a peripheral blood sample, and peripheral blood mononuclear cells were used for TCR beta sequencing. The Qiagen DNeasy Blood Extraction Kit was used to extract genomic DNA from the blood cell samples. CDR1 MNHEY and CDR2 SVGAGI were looked up in the germline V gene. V trim: 5 bases; J trim: 6 bases; unmatched bases: 6. CDR3 length: 13 amino acids, cysteine to phenylalanine. Only the CDR3 region is kept as DNA, spanning 39 bases read in frame from base 1. On this clone: It has no known antigen specificity. No base quality information exists; no much larger clone differs at one position.

Library prep was done by the immunoSEQ multiplex PCR assay. For the multiplex PCR, a mixture combining 60 forward primers for TCR Vbeta segments and 13 reverse primers for TCR Jbeta segments was used. The CDR3 region of rearranged TCR beta genes was amplified from genomic DNA with a multiplex PCR assay. Amplified TCR beta libraries were sequenced as 87-base-pair reads on the Illumina HiSeq System. The study's own analysis went as follows. Across the roughly 670 repertoires, a later analysis counted approximately 83 million unique TCR beta chains, some 11 million of which were shared by at least two donors. Raw reads were error-corrected and collapsed into unique sequences by a nearest-neighbor algorithm in which closely related sequences were merged to remove PCR and sequencing errors. CDR3 sequences were aligned to IMGT reference sequences to assign V, D and J gene segments. For a sequence to be retained, a match of at least six nucleotides was required to both a V gene segment and a J gene segment. Rearrangements were classified as productive when the CDR3 lacked stop codons and remained in frame with V and J, and all other rearrangements were classified as non-productive. Following IMGT convention, CDR3 was defined as the stretch from the second conserved V-encoded cysteine up to the conserved J-encoded phenylalanine. In an earlier analysis of roughly 580 of the donors, sequences lacking an unambiguous match to a single V gene segment were excluded. An earlier analysis of approximately 590 of the donors called V segments functional above 56.7% productive rearrangements and segregating when the between-donor standard deviation exceeded 5%. To diagnose cytomegalovirus status from the catalog of TCR beta chain sequences, a statistical classification framework was built. In a later analysis, TCR nucleotide sequences were compared against IMGT/GENE-DB human TR gene sequences so that V and J genes could be assigned. The TCRdist pipeline was used in a later analysis to assign CDR3 sequences and most-parsimonious VDJ recombination scenarios. In a later analysis, each TCR beta chain was defined by its CDR3 amino acid sequence together with its V-gene family, and reads without a unique V-gene family were excluded. As a way to deal with suspected cross-contamination and a sequencing artifact, a later analysis dropped 500 to 700 nucleotide sequences that were highly shared and had low generation probability. A later analysis calculated a clonal expansion index for each public chain from normalized within-repertoire ranks of inferred template counts. A later analysis computed generation probabilities with a VDJ recombination model fitted to out-of-frame rearrangements, and checked the results against IGoR. In a later analysis, hypergeometric tests were used to score TCR-TCR, TCR-HLA and TCR-CMV co-occurrence, with a repertoire-size bias correction applied to TCR pairs. A later analysis estimated false discovery rates by permuting HLA or CMV assignments 20 times. In a later analysis, co-occurring TCRs were grouped using DBSCAN, and TCRdist sequence similarity was added for clustering within HLA-allele-positive subsets. Repertoires with fewer than 30,000 or more than 120,000 public chains, plus five repertoires with anomalous nucleotide sharing, were excluded from co-occurrence clustering. TCRdb limited this immuneACCESS table to in-frame rearrangements with V and J called. A share of clones is missing; checked studies link under half to unresolved V genes, and the rest is unexplained. Clone size and the V and J calls come from that table; the DNA yielded D and trimming. The sample yields approximately 50,000 clones; around 52% were counted once. The ten largest clones take up approximately 12% of the sample.

In this chain, TRBV6-5 is recombined with TRBJ1-2, and 7 junction bases match TRBD1. The sample comprised PBMCs. This TCR derives from a human donor in good health. The nucleotide sequence reads TGTGCCAGCAGTATACAGGGGTGGGATGGCTACACCTTC. Its amino acids are CASSIQGWDGYTF.